These T cell receptor beta chains were read from a single sample in a study of cytotoxic CD8 clonotypes in ibrutinib-treated CLL. Repertoires were generated with immunoSEQ multiplex PCR, while TCRdb's copy carries only in-frame clones and drops some. Counted here are 40,000 or so clones, 49% occurring once; the ten biggest clones make up approximately 20%. The sequencing used PBMCs, collected before ibrutinib treatment. Source of these receptors: a human donor with chronic lymphocytic leukemia. The CDR3 runs from the conserved cysteine through the conserved F or W. Each record gives: V gene, clone size, J gene, D gene, CDR3 DNA, CDR3 protein. D genes are given only for firm matches. Only part of the rows carry a size: once, few, many, or a class if the clone is expanded.

V: TRBV28; size: NA; J: TRBJ2-7; D: NA; DNA: TGTGCCAGCAGCCTCCCCGGGTCGAATGAGCAGTACTTC; CDR3: CASSLPGSNEQYF
V: TRBV20-1; size: NA; J: TRBJ1-1; D: NA; DNA: TGCAGTGCTAGGTGGGAGCGTGAAGCTTTCTTT; CDR3: CSARWEREAFF
V: TRBV5-3; size: few; J: TRBJ1-1; D: TRBD1; DNA: TGTGCCAGAAGCTTGGGTTCGGGACAGAGAGGCCCAGAAGCTTTCTTT; CDR3: CARSLGSGQRGPEAFF
V: TRBV10-2; size: NA; J: TRBJ2-1; D: NA; DNA: TGCGCCAGCAGCGTACCCCTTGGGCCATACAATGAGCAGTTCTTC; CDR3: CASSVPLGPYNEQFF
V: TRBV9; size: NA; J: TRBJ2-7; D: TRBD2; DNA: TGTGCCAGCAGCGAGACTAGCGAAAGCTACGAGCAGTACTTC; CDR3: CASSETSESYEQYF
V: TRBV19; size: NA; J: TRBJ1-5; D: NA; DNA: TGTGCCAGTAGTTCGCAGGGTTATAGCAATCAGCCCCAGCATTTT; CDR3: CASSSQGYSNQPQHF
V: TRBV6-1; size: NA; J: TRBJ2-7; D: NA; DNA: TGTGCCAGCAGTGAAGATCTAGGGACCTACGAGCAGTACTTC; CDR3: CASSEDLGTYEQYF
V: TRBV7-8; size: few; J: TRBJ2-1; D: NA; DNA: TGTGCCAGCAGCTTACCTAGTGTCTACAATGAGCAGTTCTTC; CDR3: CASSLPSVYNEQFF
V: TRBV7-9; size: NA; J: TRBJ1-4; D: NA; DNA: TGTGCCAGCAGCTTAGAGTTGGGTAACTATGAAAAACTGTTTTTT; CDR3: CASSLELGNYEKLFF
V: TRBV13; size: NA; J: TRBJ2-3; D: TRBD2; DNA: TGTGCCAGCAGCCCCCGGTTAGCGGGGGCCCGCACAGATACGCAGTATTTT; CDR3: CASSPRLAGARTDTQYF
V: TRBV5-1; size: few; J: TRBJ2-7; D: NA; DNA: TGCGCCAGCAGCCGGGACCCTGACGCCACCTACGAGCAGTACTTC; CDR3: CASSRDPDATYEQYF
V: TRBV6-5; size: once; J: TRBJ2-3; D: TRBD1; DNA: TGTGCCAGCAGTTATGGGGCAGGGGGCGGTGGGGATACGCAGTATTTT; CDR3: CASSYGAGGGGDTQYF
V: TRBV29-1; size: NA; J: TRBJ2-5; D: TRBD2; DNA: TGCAGCGTCCTTAGCGGGGGAGAAGAGACCCAGTACTTC; CDR3: CSVLSGGEETQYF
V: TRBV5-1; size: NA; J: TRBJ1-4; D: TRBD1; DNA: TGCGCCAGCAGTCAGGACAGGTCCAATGAAAAACTGTTTTTT; CDR3: CASSQDRSNEKLFF
V: TRBV7-7; size: NA; J: TRBJ1-1; D: NA; DNA: TGTGCTAGCAGCTTCTCCACGAGGACTGAAGCTTTCTTT; CDR3: CASSFSTRTEAFF
V: TRBV5-1; size: NA; J: TRBJ1-5; D: TRBD1; DNA: TGCGCCAGCAGCTACTCAGGGGGGGGTCAGCCCCAGCATTTT; CDR3: CASSYSGGGQPQHF
V: TRBV7-8; size: NA; J: TRBJ1-6; D: NA; DNA: TGTGCCAGCAGCTTAGAGGGCAGGGATGGTTCACCCCTCCACTTT; CDR3: CASSLEGRDGSPLHF
V: TRBV5-6; size: NA; J: TRBJ1-6; D: NA; DNA: TGTGCCAGCAGCTTACCAGGGATTGCTCATTCACCCCTCCACTTT; CDR3: CASSLPGIAHSPLHF
V: TRBV5-1; size: few; J: TRBJ2-3; D: TRBD2; DNA: TGCGCCAGCAGCGTAGCGGGGGGGAGTGGAGATACGCAGTATTTT; CDR3: CASSVAGGSGDTQYF
V: TRBV6-5; size: NA; J: TRBJ1-3; D: NA; DNA: TGTGCCAGCAGTTACTCCGAGCAGGGAGGAGGAAACACCATATATTTT; CDR3: CASSYSEQGGGNTIYF
V: TRBV25-1; size: NA; J: TRBJ1-2; D: TRBD1; DNA: TGTGCCAGCAGTATGGGACAGGGAGCCTATGGCTACACCTTC; CDR3: CASSMGQGAYGYTF
V: TRBV5-6; size: NA; J: TRBJ2-2; D: NA; DNA: TGTGCCAGCAGCACGGATGGCCAGGGTGTGACGGGGACCGGGGAGCTGTTTTTT; CDR3: CASSTDGQGVTGTGELFF
V: TRBV11-2; size: few; J: TRBJ2-4; D: TRBD1; DNA: TGTGCCAGCAGCTCCGGGACAGGGCTCGATAACATTCAGTACTTC; CDR3: CASSSGTGLDNIQYF
V: TRBV6-5; size: NA; J: TRBJ1-5; D: TRBD1; DNA: TGTGCCAGCAGTGACAGGGGGCGCGGGCAGCCCCAGCATTTT; CDR3: CASSDRGRGQPQHF
V: TRBV5-4; size: NA; J: TRBJ2-7; D: NA; DNA: TGTGCCAGCAGCTTTCTAGCGTCTACCTACGAGCAGTACTTC; CDR3: CASSFLASTYEQYF
V: TRBV6-1; size: many; J: TRBJ1-5; D: TRBD1; DNA: TGTGCCAGCAGTGAACAGGGGGTGAGCAATCAGCCCCAGCATTTT; CDR3: CASSEQGVSNQPQHF
V: TRBV10-3; size: NA; J: TRBJ2-7; D: TRBD1; DNA: TGTGCCATCAAGGCGGACAGGGTCTACGAGCAGTACTTC; CDR3: CAIKADRVYEQYF